Presented here are 10 T cell receptor beta chains from one specimen sequenced in a study of blood T cell repertoires in COVID-19. Repertoires were generated with immunoSEQ multiplex PCR, while TCRdb's copy carries only in-frame clones and drops some. The data show around 280,000 clones, around 85% seen once. Sequences were obtained from peripheral blood. The receptor source for this set is a woman aged 25 to 39 who had recovered from COVID-19.

This chain connects TRBV10-2 to TRBJ1-1; 7 bases fit TRBD1. The J segment lost 7 bases and the V segment lost 7 bases, leaving 6 bases of the junction unmatched. The CDR3 loop spans 12 amino acids. The germline gives CDR1 WSHSY, CDR2 SAAADI. CDR3: CASTGGTVEAFF. The CDR3 nucleotides read TGCGCCAGCACCGGAGGGACAGTTGAAGCTTTCTTT.

About this clone itself: Other nucleotide sequences in the sample specify the same CDR3. The rearrangement uses TRBV7-6 and TRBJ2-3; the D gene is possibly TRBD1 (6 bases). CDR1 is SGHVS, CDR2 FNYEAQ, per germline. CDR3 size: 15 residues. Trimming removed 0 bases from V and 0 bases from J, with 7 bases in between. The CDR3 loop reads CASSLAGGSTDTQYF. CDR3 sequence (DNA): TGTGCCAGCAGCTTAGCAGGGGGAAGCACAGATACGCAGTATTTT.

The chain couples TRBV30 to TRBJ2-7, with D maybe TRBD1 (6 bases). Germline V CDR1 and CDR2: GTSNPN, SVGIG (reference sequence). With 2 bases removed from V and 3 bases from J, the gap between germline ends came to 17 bases. The CDR3 sequence is 15 residues long. This CDR3 reads CAWSIGTWGLYEQYF. The DNA for the CDR3 is TGTGCCTGGAGTATAGGGACGTGGGGGCTCTACGAGCAGTACTTC.

In this sample, this clone turned up once. The V gene is TRBV7-2, the J gene TRBJ2-5; 10 bases align to TRBD2. Germline V lookup: CDR1 SGHTA, CDR2 FQGNSA. V was pared by 5 bases and J by 5 bases, with 5 bases of the junction left unmatched. The CDR3 length is 14 residues. CDR3 in DNA: TGTGCCAGCAGCCCTCAGCGGGGGGGGGAGACCCAGTACTTC. Translation gives CASSPQRGGETQYF.

This clone was seen once. The chain is built from TRBV5-6 and TRBJ2-2, with TRBD1 identical over 7 bases. CDR3 length: 14 amino acids. CDR1 and CDR2 (germline): SGHDT, YYEEEE. Trimming cost V 3 bases and J 1 base; bases outside gene matches: 0. The CDR3 here is CASSWTGNTGELFF. DNA for the CDR3: TGTGCCAGCAGCTGGACAGGGAACACCGGGGAGCTGTTTTTT.

Here the CDR3 DNA reads TGTGCCAGTATGCGGGACAATCAGCCCCAGCATTTT. It specifies CASMRDNQPQHF. The genes are TRBV19 and TRBJ1-5, with unresolved D. Germline V gives CDR1 LNHDA, CDR2 SQIVND (reference sequence). The germline V and J ends were trimmed by 7 bases and 3 bases, with 7 bases remaining between them. The CDR3 length is 12 residues.

In this sample, this clone turned up a few times. The V call is TRBV28, the J call TRBJ2-7, with a possible D match to TRBD2 (6 bases). Germline V gene lookup returns CDR1 MDHEN and CDR2 SYDVKM. Trimming removed 2 bases from V and 8 bases from J, with 16 bases in between. This CDR3 comprises 14 residues. The CDR3 here is CASSLEGGGSQQYF. In DNA form, the CDR3 reads TGTGCCAGCAGTTTAGAGGGAGGAGGGTCGCAGCAGTACTTC.

CDR3 sequence: CASSGQGYEAFF. CDR3 DNA sequence: TGCGCCAGCAGCGGACAGGGTTATGAAGCTTTCTTT. The V call is TRBV5-1, the J call TRBJ1-1, with 8 nucleotides matching TRBD1. The CDR3 extends over 12 amino acids. Germline assignment: CDR1 SGHRS and CDR2 YFSETQ. The J segment lost 7 bases and the V segment lost 4 bases, leaving 3 bases of the junction unmatched.

This clone was seen only a few times. The chain has TRBV7-3 and TRBJ1-1; TRBD1 matches at 10 bases. The CDR3 loop spans 12 amino acids. Germline CDR1 is SGHTA and CDR2 is FQGTGA. The V segment lost 5 bases and the J segment 8 bases; nucleotides outside the gene matches: 2. CDR3 region: CASSLDRGEAFF. The CDR3, as DNA: TGTGCCAGCAGCCTGGACAGGGGGGAAGCTTTCTTT. Using reference TRBV7-3 and TRBJ1-1 for the parts outside the CDR3, the full variable domain is GAGVSQTPSNKVTEKGKYVELRCDPISGHTALYWYRQSLGQGPEFLIYFQGTGAADDSGLPNDRFFAVRPEGSVSTLKIQRTERGDSAVYLCASSLDRGEAFFGQGTRLTVV.

The V gene is TRBV7-2, the J gene TRBJ2-7; D not resolved. The V end lost 4 bases, the J end lost 0 bases, and 7 bases lay between the germline ends. The CDR3 runs 13 residues. CDR1 is SGHTA, CDR2 FQGNSA, per germline. The CDR3 loop reads CASSYSSSYEQYF. The CDR3 nucleotides read TGTGCCAGCAGCTACTCTAGCTCCTACGAGCAGTACTTC. Drawing the rest from reference TRBV7-2 and TRBJ2-7, the complete variable domain is GAGVSQSPSNKVTEKGKDVELRCDPISGHTALYWYRQSLGQGLEFLIYFQGNSAPDKSGLPSDRFSAERTGGSVSTLTIQRTQQEDSAVYLCASSYSSSYEQYFGPGTRLTVT.